This T cell receptor (beta chain) was sequenced during a study of shared clonotypes between healthy human individuals (dated by TCRdb to about 2020). With respect to the entire study: The cohort included three men and a couple of women between 18 and 49 years of age. For each donor, CD4 naive and CD4 memory were each given three plates, CD8 naive was given two plates, and CD8 memory was given one plate. To estimate repertoire size and how much clonotypes are shared between individuals, the study performed deep sequencing of blood TCR repertoires from a handful of healthy adults. To increase sequencing depth and limit assay-specific biases, different laboratories used diverse techniques to prepare libraries and sequence TCR repertoires. Between about 0.9 and 9 billion PBMCs per donor were obtained by leukapheresis. Study-wide findings and limitations: Across four donors, about 5% of naive CD4, 3% to 4% of naive CD8, under 2.5% of memory CD4, and roughly 0.4% of memory CD8 clonotypes were shared. Larger estimated clonotype richness was generally found for naive subsets than for memory subsets. Compared with non-shared clonotypes, clonotypes shared by all four sorted-subset donors had higher generation probabilities. Because the study included only a small number of donors, the genetic and exposure-history diversity represented was limited. Sampling was restricted to blood, and TCR repertoires in tissues likely differ from the TCR repertoires found in blood. Even with the large sequencing depth, rarefaction of the sorted-subset datasets indicated that sequencing was incomplete. Pairwise subsampling led to the expectation that sequencing depth would affect the degree of clonotype sharing among donors.

On this clone itself: The antigen it binds to is not known. Base qualities are not provided; no much larger clone lies one nucleotide away.

The CDR3 covers 12 residues, taking in both the cysteine and the phenylalanine. Here the CDR3 DNA is all that survives: 36 bases in frame from base 1. V sheds 5 bases and J sheds 7 bases, leaving 12 bases between their ends. Taken from the germline V gene (reference sequence), the CDR1 and CDR2 loops are PRHDT and FYEKMQ. CD8 naive samples consisted of CD45RO-negative cells that were positively selected for CCR7, yielding a CD45RA+CCR7+ population without TemRA cells. The donors were healthy, HIV-negative adults with no recently reported acute infections or vaccinations. Only Caucasian adults living in Nashville, Tennessee, USA were represented among the donors. Blood was obtained by leukapheresis, after which PBMCs were separated by Ficoll-Histopaque density gradient centrifugation and cryopreserved in liquid nitrogen vapor phase. Analytical flow cytometry was used to check the purity and quantity of each magnetically sorted T cell population. Genomic DNA was isolated from every sorted fraction and measured by UV absorbance on a Nanodrop 2000c.

Using the deep immunoSEQ assay, TCR CDR3 regions were amplified from genomic DNA by multiplex PCR. For each cell subset, the extracted genomic DNA was distributed evenly across all wells of several immunoSEQ 96-well plates, and each plate served as one replicate. For sorted subsets, each replicate PCR was loaded with 200 ng genomic DNA, equivalent to about 30,000 T cell genomes. Purified libraries were quantified with a Qubit 3.0 fluorometer, sized on a Bioanalyzer 2100, and re-quantified with the KAPA Library Quantification kit. Each immunoSEQ 96-well plate was sequenced on its own single-read 150-cycle Illumina NextSeq 550 flow cell. The source study handled its data this way. The immunoSEQ output contained only junctional sequences without quality scores, so filtering could not match that applied to full-length reads. To assign V/J genes and CDR3, sequences were annotated using PyIR, a Python wrapper for IgBLAST v1.9, with IMGT germline references. Any read was removed if the V/J assignment was weak (E-value above 1e-6), the CDR3 was missing, or the read contained stop codons, out-of-frame junctions, or ambiguous translated residues. V3J clonotypes were defined by identical inferred V gene, J gene, and CDR3 amino acid sequence. The percentage overlap between two repertoires was calculated by dividing the number of shared unique clonotypes by the size of the smaller repertoire. Repertoire richness was assessed with RTK rarefaction, the Chao1 estimator, and Recon v2.1 estimates of unobserved clonotypes. Generation probabilities were computed with OLGA for all TCRbeta clonotypes obtained by the gDNA method from several donors. TCRdb carries this immuneACCESS record with in-frame sequences only. Its versions omit some clonotypes, under half of them owing to an unresolved V gene in the studies checked, with the rest unexplained. V and J calls and clone size are copied from that table; D and trimming were computed from the DNA. This sample lists millions of clones; about 94% were detected once. The ten most abundant clones make up more than 0.95% of the sample.

This TCR came from a man aged 18 to 35 in good health. The V and J genes are TRBV13 and TRBJ2-7, with TRBD1 tentatively as D gene (5 bases match). Sequencing input: naive CD8+ T cells sorted from blood. In the paper's terms, the cell subset or site label means: CD45RA+CCR7+. This receptor carries the CDR3 CASSPGPVEQYF. The nucleotides are TGTGCCAGCAGCCCAGGGCCGGTAGAGCAGTACTTC.